Presented here are 26 T cell receptor beta chains from one specimen sequenced in a study of blood T cell repertoires in COVID-19. TCRdb's copy holds only in-frame clones and misses some; the assay was immunoSEQ multiplex PCR. The sample records 450,000 to 500,000 clones, approximately 83% being singletons. Source material: peripheral blood. Source of these receptors: a human donor in a cohort sampled during active COVID-19.

The chain has TRBV5-1 and TRBJ2-2; TRBD2 is a possible D gene (6 bases). The germline V gene encodes CDR1 SGHRS and CDR2 YFSETQ. The CDR3 has 16 amino acids. Trimming pared 5 bases from V and 2 bases from J, leaving 16 bases between. CDR3 in DNA: TGCGCCAGCAGTTCCCGAGATAGCGGTAACACCGGGGAGCTGTTTTTT. Translating it yields CASSSRDSGNTGELFF.

The rearrangement joins TRBV19 to TRBJ1-5; 9 bases line up with TRBD1. The CDR3 consists of 15 residues. The J segment lost 7 bases and the V segment lost 5 bases, leaving 9 bases of the junction unmatched. Per the germline V gene, CDR1 is LNHDA and CDR2 is SQIVND (reference sequence). The CDR3 reads CASSLGTGYDQPQHF. For the CDR3, the DNA is TGTGCCAGTAGTCTCGGGACAGGGTATGACCAGCCCCAGCATTTT.

V and J are TRBV6-2 or TRBV6-3 and TRBJ1-4; possibly TRBD1 for D (5 bases). Trimming shortened V by 2 bases and J by 2 bases, and 9 bases separated the two germline ends. This CDR3 has 15 residues. In germline, CDR1 is MNHEY, CDR2 SVGEGT. The DNA of the CDR3 is TGTGCCAGCAGTTACGCGGGGGTCACTAATGAAAAACTGTTTTTT. Protein: CASSYAGVTNEKLFF.

The V call is TRBV15, the J call TRBJ2-2; tentative D call: TRBD1 (5 bases). There are 17 residues in the CDR3. The V end was cut by 2 bases, the J end by 4 bases, with 17 bases between. The germline V gene has CDR1 LNHNV and CDR2 YYDKDF (reference sequence). CDR3 in amino acids: CATSRKARQGGTGELFF. The CDR3, as DNA: TGTGCCACCAGCAGAAAAGCCAGGCAGGGCGGCACCGGGGAGCTGTTTTTT.

As concerns this clone: This specimen includes other DNA sequences encoding the same CDR3. The chain combines TRBV5-4 with TRBJ2-7; possibly TRBD1 for D (6 bases). Looked up from germline, CDR1 is SGHNT and CDR2 is YYREEE (reference sequence). The CDR3 consists of 14 residues. Trimming removed 0 bases from V and 2 bases from J, with 9 bases in between. The CDR3 protein is CASSLVGGPYEQYF. The CDR3 DNA sequence: TGTGCCAGCAGCTTGGTTGGGGGCCCCTACGAGCAGTACTTC. Looking up the rest from reference TRBV5-4 and TRBJ2-7 gives the full variable domain: ETGVTQSPTHLIKTRGQQVTLRCSSQSGHNTVSWYQQALGQGPQFIFQYYREEENGRGNFPPRFSGLQFPNYSSELNVNALELDDSALYLCASSLVGGPYEQYFGPGTRLTVT.

V usage is TRBV6-6 and J usage is TRBJ2-5; 14 bases fit TRBD2. The CDR3 has 19 residues. Trimming cost V 5 bases and J 4 bases; bases outside gene matches: 15. Looked up from germline, CDR1 is MNHNY and CDR2 is SVGAGI (reference sequence). CDR3 region: CASSQGTGTSGRGLETQYF. The CDR3 nucleotides read TGTGCCAGCAGTCAGGGGACCGGGACTAGCGGGAGAGGTCTAGAGACCCAGTACTTC.

This chain joins TRBV2 and TRBJ1-1; 9 bases match TRBD1. The length of the CDR3 is 14 residues. V shed 7 bases, J shed 4 bases, and the junction held 7 bases outside the gene matches. Germline assignment: CDR1 SNHLY and CDR2 FYNNEI. DNA of the CDR3: TGTGCCAGCACCAAGGGACAGGGCTCCACTGAAGCTTTCTTT. Translating it yields CASTKGQGSTEAFF.

The CDR3 nucleotides are TGTGCCAGCAGCGCGCCACAGGGTCGGACTGAAGCTTTCTTT. Its translation: CASSAPQGRTEAFF. The rearrangement uses TRBV9 and TRBJ1-1; D is perhaps TRBD1 (6 bases). The V end lost 3 bases, the J end lost 5 bases, and 14 bases lay between the germline ends. The length of the CDR3 is 14 residues. Per germline, CDR1 SGDLS and CDR2 YYNGEE.

This chain links TRBV28 with TRBJ1-1, with D hard to call. V lost 8 bases to trimming and J lost 5 bases, with 21 bases between them. The CDR3 contains 15 residues. The V gene's germline CDR1 is MDHEN and CDR2 SYDVKM. CDR3 coding DNA: TGTGCCAGCCCCTCTTCCGGAGGGAGTCGAACTGAAGCTTTCTTT. This translates into CASPSSGGSRTEAFF. The full variable domain, with the rest looked up from reference TRBV28 and TRBJ1-1, is DVKVTQSSRYLVKRTGEKVFLECVQDMDHENMFWYRQDPGLGLRLIYFSYDVKMKEKGDIPEGYSVSREKKERFSLILESASTNQTSMYLCASPSSGGSRTEAFFGQGTRLTVV.

The chain links TRBV2 to TRBJ1-5; 7 positions match TRBD1. CDR3 size: 15 residues. Germline V lookup: CDR1 SNHLY, CDR2 FYNNEI. With 4 bases clipped from V and 4 bases from J, the junction kept 7 bases outside the gene matches. The CDR3 sequence: CASSGLQGPNQPQHF. The CDR3 DNA follows: TGTGCCAGCAGTGGTCTACAGGGGCCTAATCAGCCCCAGCATTTT.

This clone came up a few times. The chain has TRBV10-1 and TRBJ1-1, with 9 bases identical to TRBD1. With V trimmed by 5 bases and J by 5 bases, 3 bases remained unmatched. Germline V lookup: CDR1 WNHNN, CDR2 SYGVQD (reference sequence). CDR3 length: 13 residues. Here the CDR3 reads CASSTGGLTEAFF. CDR3 nucleotides: TGCGCCAGCAGTACAGGGGGCTTGACTGAAGCTTTCTTT.

The V and J genes are TRBV27 and TRBJ2-5, with D perhaps matching TRBD2 (6 bases). The V end was cut by 4 bases, the J end by 5 bases, with 14 bases between. The CDR3 covers 14 residues. Germline V gives CDR1 MNHEY, CDR2 SMNVEV (reference sequence). The CDR3 loop is CASSSRLGTETQYF. In DNA, the CDR3 is TGTGCCAGCAGTTCCAGACTAGGAACCGAGACCCAGTACTTC.

On this clone: The sample holds other DNA sequences that translate to the same CDR3. The J gene is TRBJ1-5, the V gene TRBV10-3; 8 bases match TRBD1. The germline V gene has CDR1 ENHRY and CDR2 SYGVKD. There are 14 residues in the CDR3. V dropped 3 bases and J dropped 7; count of bases not matched to a gene: 5. CDR3 in DNA: TGTGCCATCAGTGAAGGACAGGGCGGGCAGCCCCAGCATTTT. It yields the protein CAISEGQGGQPQHF.

The chain uses TRBV28 and TRBJ1-5, with D possibly TRBD1 on 6 matching bases. This CDR3 contains 15 residues. CDR1 is MDHEN, CDR2 SYDVKM, per germline. Trimming shortened V by 6 bases and J by 0 bases, and 12 bases separated the two germline ends. CDR3 DNA sequence: TGTGCCAGCAGATCGGACAGTCATAGCAATCAGCCCCAGCATTTT. It encodes CASRSDSHSNQPQHF.

As for this clone: Mismatch with germline at one junction end may stem from a read error. The chain uses TRBV7-7 and TRBJ2-5; possible D gene TRBD2, 5 bases. The CDR3 is 13 residues long. CDR1 SSHAT and CDR2 FNYEAQ come from the germline V gene (reference sequence). The CDR3 region has the DNA TGTGCTAGCAGCTTCACCGGGGAAGAGACCCAGTACTTC. Translating it yields CASSFTGEETQYF.

V usage is TRBV2 and J usage is TRBJ1-1; D perhaps matches TRBD1 (5 bases). Germline V gives CDR1 SNHLY, CDR2 FYNNEI. Deletions cut 10 bases from V and 5 bases from J, with 20 bases between. This CDR3 comprises 14 residues. The CDR3 protein is CATQSYGGGTEAFF. CDR3 coding DNA: TGTGCCACCCAGAGTTATGGGGGAGGAACTGAAGCTTTCTTT.

This clone has ten or more counts. The rearrangement uses TRBV6-2 or TRBV6-3 and TRBJ2-1, with 7 bases identical to TRBD1. CDR3 length: 15 amino acids. J lost 3 bases, V lost 1 base, and 3 bases had no gene match. The germline gives CDR1 MNHEY, CDR2 SVGEGT. For the CDR3, the DNA is TGTGCCAGCAGTTACTTGGGACAGCTCTACAATGAGCAGTTCTTC. Protein sequence: CASSYLGQLYNEQFF.

The V gene is TRBV5-4, the J gene TRBJ2-3; 7 positions agree with TRBD2. Germline values: CDR1 SGHNT, CDR2 YYREEE (reference sequence). The CDR3 totals 15 residues. Germline trimming cut 3 bases from V and 4 bases from J; bases unmatched to any gene: 8. CDR3 in DNA: TGTGCCAGCAGCTCTACGGCGGGAGAGTCAGATACGCAGTATTTT. Its translation: CASSSTAGESDTQYF.

This chain links TRBV10-1 with TRBJ2-3, with 9 bases identical to TRBD1. The length of the CDR3 is 14 residues. In germline, CDR1 is WNHNN, CDR2 SYGVQD (reference sequence). The V gene end was trimmed by 5 bases and the J gene end by 3 bases; junction bases not matched to a gene: 3. The CDR3 region has the DNA TGCGCCAGCAGTCCCGGACAGGGGACAGATACGCAGTATTTT. It is translated as CASSPGQGTDTQYF.

V usage is TRBV19 and J usage is TRBJ1-4; the match to TRBD1 covers 8 bases. V shed 5 bases, J shed 0 bases, and the junction held 8 bases outside the gene matches. The V gene's germline CDR1 is LNHDA and CDR2 SQIVND (reference sequence). This CDR3 has 17 residues. CDR3: CASSADRDAATNEKLFF. The CDR3 nucleotides read TGTGCCAGTAGTGCGGACAGGGATGCCGCAACTAATGAAAAACTGTTTTTT.

The DNA of the CDR3 is TGTGCCAGCAGTTATGGGGACAGCTCTGGAAACACCATATATTTT. Translated: CASSYGDSSGNTIYF. The V gene is TRBV6-5, the J gene TRBJ1-3, with 7 bases matching TRBD1. V dropped 3 bases and J dropped 0; count of bases not matched to a gene: 2. Germline CDR1 reads MNHEY; CDR2 reads SVGAGI. The CDR3 loop spans 15 amino acids.

This clone was seen more than once but under ten times. The germline gene is not matched at one end of the junction; a read error may be the cause. The rearrangement joins TRBV7-7 to TRBJ2-1; 9 bases align to TRBD2. Germline V gives CDR1 SSHAT, CDR2 FNYEAQ (reference sequence). The CDR3 runs 16 residues. In DNA form, the CDR3 reads TGTGCTAGCAGCGAACATTTAGCGGGGGCAGCTTCGGAGCAGTTCTTC. Amino acid sequence: CASSEHLAGAASEQFF.

The V gene is TRBV20-1, the J gene TRBJ2-7; D gene ambiguous. Germline CDR1 DFQATT, CDR2 SNEGSKA (reference sequence). Between the trimmed V and J ends, which lost 3 bases and 3 bases, there was a span of 9 bases. The CDR3 sequence is 12 residues long. DNA of the CDR3: TGCAGTGCTAGTCTCGTAAACTACGAGCAGTACTTC. Amino acid sequence: CSASLVNYEQYF.

This rearrangement joins TRBV24-1 to TRBJ2-2, with 7 bases aligning to TRBD2. Germline values: CDR1 KGHDR, CDR2 SFDVKD. The junction had 9 bases not matched to a gene; V was cut back by 0 bases and J by 0 bases. The CDR3 covers 19 residues. The CDR3 DNA is TGTGCCACCAGTGATTTGTTCCGAGCGGGAATTCCGAACACCGGGGAGCTGTTTTTT. Its translation: CATSDLFRAGIPNTGELFF.

The chain recombines TRBV7-9 with TRBJ1-2, with no clear D. CDR3 length equals 15 residues. Germline V lookup: CDR1 SEHNR, CDR2 FQNEAQ (reference sequence). Trimming took off 4 bases at V and 7 bases at J, with 19 bases between the two ends. CDR3 coding DNA: TGTGCCAGCAGCTACTCCAGCGAGGGATTAGGTGGCTACACCTTC. As protein: CASSYSSEGLGGYTF.

V and J are TRBV27 and TRBJ1-1; the D is unclear. V was trimmed by 6 bases and J by 1 base, leaving 12 bases between them. Germline V CDR1 and CDR2: MNHEY, SMNVEV (reference sequence). The CDR3 sequence is 14 residues long. CDR3 bases: TGTGCCAGCAGAAGTCTGAGGGCGAACACTGAAGCTTTCTTT. It specifies CASRSLRANTEAFF.